This entry is about one T cell receptor beta chain. Its antigen is currently unknown. This entry belongs to a study of radiation and T cells in renal cell carcinoma. General study results and limits: In blood, top tumor clones expanded by 2 weeks, shrinking by 4. No pretreatment tumor biopsies were available for baseline clonotypes.

Germline values: CDR1 LNHDA, CDR2 SQIVND (reference sequence). V was trimmed by 3 bases and J by 2 bases, leaving 13 bases between them. This CDR3 is built from 16 residues. Sequencing used immunoSEQ multiplex PCR; TCRdb keeps in-frame clones, though not all of them. The sample contains roughly 130,000 clones, around nine tenths of which appear only once. The time point is: baseline pretreatment blood. Treatment defined: 15 Gy SBRT to primary tumor, nephrectomy 4 weeks later. Radiation-treated patients gave blood at baseline, week 2 and week 4. The patient's renal cell carcinoma had clear cell pathology.

The sequencing here drew on blood, taken from a patient whose treatment included radiotherapy and nephrectomy. The V and J genes are TRBV19 and TRBJ1-4; D is possibly TRBD1 (5 bases). The clonotype comes from a woman aged 50 to 60 with renal cell carcinoma. Here the CDR3 reads CASSMDGGRTNEKLFF. CDR3 nucleotides: TGTGCCAGTAGTATGGACGGGGGACGGACTAATGAAAAACTGTTTTTT.